A selection of T cell receptor beta chains follows, all from one sample in a study of cytomegalovirus exposure and HLA in healthy donors. The repertoire was sequenced with immunoSEQ multiplex PCR; TCRdb's copy has only in-frame clones and lacks some. The table shows 180,000 or so clones, with about 85% occurring only once. The sequenced sample was PBMCs. Receptors originate from a girl aged 5 to 17 in good health and CMV-seropositive. The CDR3 runs from the conserved cysteine through the conserved F or W. D genes are given only for firm matches. A row's size may be missing; if present it is once, few, many or a size class.

>.|TRBV4-1|TRBJ2-1|TRBD2
TGCGCCAGCAGCCCTATTGGGACTAGCGGGGTCTACAATGAGCAGTTCTTC
CASSPIGTSGVYNEQFF
>few|TRBV7-9|TRBJ2-3|TRBD2
TGTGCCAGCAGCCGGACTAGCGGTAGCACAGATACGCAGTATTTT
CASSRTSGSTDTQYF
>once|TRBV5-1|TRBJ2-7|.
TGCGCCAGCAGCTTGTCCTTGTCTGGACAGGGAGGGGTCTACGAGCAGTACTTC
CASSLSLSGQGGVYEQYF
>.|TRBV6-5|TRBJ1-6|TRBD1
TGTGCCAGCAGCCGACTGGACAGGGGGCGGTCACCCCTCCACTTT
CASSRLDRGRSPLHF
>.|TRBV27|TRBJ2-6|TRBD1
TGTGCCAGCAGTTCCCAAGCAGGGGGCGCTACCCTGGCTGGGGCCAACGTCCTGACTTTC
CASSSQAGGATLAGANVLTF
>.|TRBV6-5|TRBJ1-3|TRBD1
TGTGCCAGCAGTTACTCGTTCGCAGGGGGAGGAAACACCATATATTTT
CASSYSFAGGGNTIYF
>.|TRBV27|TRBJ2-7|TRBD1
TGTGCCAGCAAAATGGGACAGGGGGTCTCCTACGAGCAGTACTTC
CASKMGQGVSYEQYF
>.|TRBV10-1|TRBJ2-7|.
TGCGCCAGCAGTGCAGGGGCCGGGTACGAGCAGTACTTC
CASSAGAGYEQYF
>once|TRBV30|TRBJ1-2|TRBD1
TGTGCCTGGAGCGGACAGGCAGGGGGCTACACCTTC
CAWSGQAGGYTF
>.|TRBV5-1|TRBJ1-1|.
TGCGCCAGCAGAAACCGGACTAAGTTT
CASRNRTKF
>.|TRBV6-1|TRBJ1-1|.
TGTGCCAGCCATCCGACTGGGGCGAACACTGAAGCTTTCTTT
CASHPTGANTEAFF
>.|TRBV10-1|TRBJ2-5|.
TGCGCCAGCAGTGAACGGGAGTGGGAGACCCAGTACTTC
CASSEREWETQYF
>.|TRBV4-3|TRBJ2-6|.
TGCGCCAGCAGCCAAGGTTACGGGTTTGGGGCCAACGTCCTGACTTTC
CASSQGYGFGANVLTF
>.|TRBV27|TRBJ2-7|TRBD2
TGTGCCAGCAGTTTACTGCGGGAGGACCGCTACGAGCAGTACTTC
CASSLLREDRYEQYF
>.|TRBV6-1|TRBJ2-7|.
TGTGCCAGCACCCCAACGGGGGGCAGCTTCTACGAGCAGTACTTC
CASTPTGGSFYEQYF
>.|TRBV5-1|TRBJ2-1|TRBD2
TGCGCCAGCAGCTTGTATCGCTTGGCGGGAGGTTCATACAATGAGCAGTTCTTC
CASSLYRLAGGSYNEQFF
>.|TRBV27|TRBJ1-2|.
TGTGCCAGCAGTTTAAGACACGGCTATGGCTACACCTTC
CASSLRHGYGYTF
>.|TRBV5-1|TRBJ1-2|.
TGCGCCAGCAGCTCGGACGGGAAGAACTATGGCTACACCTTC
CASSSDGKNYGYTF
>.|TRBV4-1|TRBJ2-3|TRBD1
TGCGCCAGCAGCCAAGACGCAGGGGGCCGCACAGATACGCAGTATTTT
CASSQDAGGRTDTQYF
>.|TRBV6-6|TRBJ1-1|TRBD1
TGTGCCAGCAGTTACTCGGACAGGGCGGACACTGAAGCTTTCTTT
CASSYSDRADTEAFF
>.|TRBV5-4|TRBJ2-2|.
TGTGCCAGCAGCTCCCGCCAGAGGAACGGGGAGCTGTTTTTT
CASSSRQRNGELFF
>.|TRBV18|TRBJ1-1|.
TGTGCCAGCTCAGGACCCGGGGACACTGAAGCTTTCTTT
CASSGPGDTEAFF
>.|TRBV5-1|TRBJ1-1|TRBD1
TGCGCCAGCAGCTACCGGACAGGGCTAATGAACACTGAAGCTTTCTTT
CASSYRTGLMNTEAFF
>.|TRBV10-3|TRBJ1-1|.
TGTGCCATCAGTGAGGGGCGGGGTAGGACTGAAGCTTTCTTT
CAISEGRGRTEAFF
>.|TRBV19|TRBJ1-5|.
TGTGCCAGTAGTGTCTCAGGGTCCCACGGCAATCAGCCCCAGCATTTT
CASSVSGSHGNQPQHF
>few|TRBV4-1|TRBJ2-7|TRBD2
TGCGCCAGCAGCCGTTCACTAGCGGAGTACGAGCAGTACTTC
CASSRSLAEYEQYF
>.|TRBV5-1|TRBJ2-5|.
TGCGCCAGCAGCGCTTTAGGGCCAGGGGATCGAGAGACCCAGTACTTC
CASSALGPGDRETQYF
>.|TRBV11-2|TRBJ1-4|.
TGTGCCAGCAGCCCCAGGGGCGTGGTGGATGAAAAACTGTTTTTT
CASSPRGVVDEKLFF
>.|TRBV5-6|TRBJ1-2|.
TGTGCCAGCAGCCCGGGGAGGAACTATGGCTACACCTTC
CASSPGRNYGYTF
>.|TRBV30|TRBJ1-5|TRBD1
TGTGCCTGGGGACGGACAGGGGCGAATCAGCCCCAGCATTTT
CAWGRTGANQPQHF
>once|TRBV7-9|TRBJ1-2|.
TGTGCCAGCAGCCCCTCCCAGGGGCCCTATGGCTACACCTTC
CASSPSQGPYGYTF
>.|TRBV7-2|TRBJ1-5|.
TGTGCCAGCAGCGAGACGGGACAACAGCCCCAGCATTTT
CASSETGQQPQHF
>.|TRBV5-1|TRBJ2-1|.
TGCGCCAGCAGCTTGTCGGGGAAAAACAATGAGCAGTTCTTC
CASSLSGKNNEQFF
>.|TRBV12-5|TRBJ2-1|.
TGTGCTAGTGGCACCGCCGACAAATACAATGAGCAGTTCTTC
CASGTADKYNEQFF
>.|TRBV27|TRBJ1-1|.
TGTGCCAGCAGTTCCGGGACAAACTTAAACACTGAAGCTTTCTTT
CASSSGTNLNTEAFF
>.|TRBV5-1|TRBJ1-1|TRBD1
TGCGCCAGCAGCTTGGTAGGGGGCGAAGGGGGTTGGGGCACTGAAGCTTTCTTT
CASSLVGGEGGWGTEAFF
>.|TRBV5-6|TRBJ1-2|.
TGTGCCAGCAGCTTGGCAGGGGTCTTTTATGGCTACACCTTC
CASSLAGVFYGYTF
>.|TRBV10-2|TRBJ2-1|.
TGCGCCAGCCTGGCCCCCACCTCCTACAATGAGCAGTTCTTC
CASLAPTSYNEQFF
>.|TRBV6-5|TRBJ2-1|.
TGTGCCAGCAGTTATTCGACAGGCTACAATGAGCAGTTCTTC
CASSYSTGYNEQFF
>.|TRBV2|TRBJ2-7|.
TGTGCCACCTCCACGGGCGGGTTCTCGTACGAGCAGTACTTC
CATSTGGFSYEQYF
>few|TRBV4-1|TRBJ2-1|.
TGCGCCAGCAGCCTCAGGGGAAATGAGCAGTTCTTC
CASSLRGNEQFF
>.|TRBV5-8|TRBJ1-1|.
TGTGCCAGCAGCTTTGTTGGACTTATGAACACTGAAGCTTTCTTT
CASSFVGLMNTEAFF
>.|TRBV25-1|TRBJ2-3|TRBD2
TGTGCCAGCAGTGCCGTAGCGGGTAGACGCACAGATACGCAGTATTTT
CASSAVAGRRTDTQYF
>.|TRBV6-5|TRBJ2-7|.
TGTGCCAGCAGTTTTTCGGACAGTGACTACGAGCAGTACTTC
CASSFSDSDYEQYF
>.|TRBV4-1|TRBJ1-3|.
TGCGCCAGCAGCCAAGAGCTTTCAGGTTTCGTCTTCGGAAACACCATATATTTT
CASSQELSGFVFGNTIYF
>.|TRBV30|TRBJ1-6|.
TGTGCCTGGAGGCGCAGGGCATCACCCCTCCACTTT
CAWRRRASPLHF
>.|TRBV2|TRBJ2-3|.
TGTGCCAGCAGCCCCAACAGGGTCGACACGCAGTATTTT
CASSPNRVDTQYF
>.|TRBV7-9|TRBJ2-7|.
TGTGCCAGCAGCTTAGCATCCACGGCCCAGGGTGGGCAGTACTTC
CASSLASTAQGGQYF
>.|TRBV5-4|TRBJ1-3|TRBD1
TGTGCCAGCAGCTCGGGACAGTACTCTGGAAACACCATATATTTT
CASSSGQYSGNTIYF